This record covers a single T cell receptor beta chain. Per the study methods: Estimation of nucleated cell counts relied on the amplification of reference gene primers. Generated by immunoSEQ multiplex PCR, the TCRdb table keeps only in-frame clones and is missing some. That table is the source of V, J and clone size, and D and trimming were worked out from the DNA. Of around 76,000 clones listed, about 90% are singletons. CDR1 is SNHLY, CDR2 FYNNEI, per germline. The CDR3 loop spans 13 amino acids. V dropped 8 bases and J dropped 5; count of bases not matched to a gene: 7. The sample originates from a study of blood T cell repertoires in COVID-19. At the level of the study: The samples span acute and convalescent COVID-19 from the United States, Italy and Spain. PBMCs, B-cell-depleted T cells, or T cells provided the cDNA or gDNA that made up the material.

The TCR was taken from a human donor in a cohort sampled during active COVID-19. The sequenced sample consisted of peripheral blood. The gene calls are TRBV2 and TRBJ2-5, with 8 bases matching TRBD1. CDR3 nucleotide sequence: TGTGCCAGCCTCAGGGGGCGCACGGAGACCCAGTACTTC. Its protein product is CASLRGRTETQYF.